Listed below are T cell receptor beta chains from one sample, sequenced in a study of sequential checkpoint blockade in melanoma. Profiled with immunoSEQ multiplex PCR; TCRdb holds only in-frame clones, not every one. The sample lists around 9,000 clones, more than 55% seen once, with 41% in the top ten. This sample comprised CD8+ T cells sorted from blood (inferred from file names), obtained from a patient given nivolumab and ipilimumab in sequence. All receptors come from a human donor with melanoma. Both conserved end residues are part of each CDR3. Each record gives: clone size, V gene, CDR3 protein. The size of a clone is reported for some rows only, either as once, few or many, or as a class for expanded clones.

>.|TRBV5-1
CASSLLARSTDTQYF
>.|TRBV5-3
CARSLERGEQYF
>few|TRBV7-8
CASSGGTGEVQPQHF
>.|TRBV6-5
CASSYSGGYTEAFF
>large|TRBV6-6
CASNTGDSNQPQHF
>.|TRBV7-6
CASSQRTGREQYF
>.|TRBV28
CASSSIIPPSGRDQETQYF
>once|TRBV11-2
CASSLKGGGTGELFF
>few|TRBV4-3
CASSQDQHRLNSPLHF
>.|TRBV7-2
CASSLNAPRGGTQYF
>.|TRBV7-9
CASSLDRQPYGYTF
>.|TRBV27
CASRPSGGREHRGAVF
>.|TRBV27
CASSLSKGARQYF
>.|TRBV28
CASSLGLVRGSAPDTQYF
>.|TRBV27
CASSLVQGAGELFF
>few|TRBV7-9
CASSTGLYQPQHF
>once|TRBV6-1
CASSEGQGADGYTF
>.|TRBV6-5
CASSEVGGAEKLFF
>.|TRBV4-1
CASSQEGASQETQYF
>.|TRBV19
CASSSGEDYNEQFF
>few|TRBV11-1
CASSLIGESSYNEQFF
>.|TRBV4-3
CASSPNPRDEQYF
>.|TRBV10-3
CAIRDVLAGGPIEQFF
>once|TRBV11-2
CASSSAGTGRYEQYF
>.|TRBV28
CASSLTSGEDYGYTF
>.|TRBV29-1
CSVESQASSTDTQYF
>.|TRBV4-2
CASSQETGGLYYGYTF
>.|TRBV27
CASTTLPGDYGYTF
>.|TRBV6-5
CASNLAGAYNEQFF
>.|TRBV4-3
CASSQDLGGANYGYTF
>.|TRBV27
CASTTDGGNEKLFF
>once|TRBV28
CASSRQGREQYF
>.|TRBV4-3
CASSPFGTSGNNEQFF
>.|TRBV6-6
CASSPGTGTEKLFF
>medium-sized|TRBV21-1
CASTPDRVCNEQFF
>.|TRBV7-9
CASSSGQGLRNNQPQHF
>few|TRBV7-9
CASSLFRTSDYNEQFF
>.|TRBV6-1
CASSDLGGEGYEQYF
>.|TRBV6-5
CASSFLPGQGVEKLFF
>.|TRBV4-3
CASSATGDYEYEQYF
>.|TRBV5-1
CASSLGQGADTQYF
>.|TRBV6-1
CASSELEGTWAEGYTF
>.|TRBV6-5
CASSELPYNEQFF
>few|TRBV19
CASHDGGDYNEQFF
>once|TRBV5-1
CASSLYFSRGAGNTQYF
>.|TRBV9
CASSLGAGRETQYF
>.|TRBV2
CASSEVEEDEQFF
>.|TRBV15
CATSIFRGGVQPQHF
>.|TRBV4-3
CASSQETGGSGANVLTF
>.|TRBV29-1
CSVAGTGSSYEQYF
>.|TRBV5-4
CASSPGGGAWEQYF
>.|TRBV6-1
CASEWEGGYEQYF
>few|TRBV6-5
CASSLRMTEAFF
>.|TRBV7-9
CASSTDYSGRVNTGELFF
>few|TRBV4-3
CASSQEQGYYEQYF